A single sample gave rise to the 15 T cell receptor beta chains below, sequenced in a study of cytomegalovirus exposure and HLA in healthy donors. PCR primers comprised 60 Vbeta and 13 Jbeta primers. Libraries were prepared by immunoSEQ multiplex PCR; TCRdb keeps only in-frame clonotypes and omits some of them. The sample contains about 150,000 clones, about 80% of which appear only once. Material for sequencing was PBMCs. These receptors came from a young man in good health and CMV-seropositive.

J is TRBJ2-1 and V is TRBV7-9, with TRBD2 as a possible D gene (6 bases). The CDR3 has 15 amino acids. The V end lost 5 bases, the J end lost 6 bases, and 17 bases lay between the germline ends. From germline, CDR1 is SEHNR and CDR2 FQNEAQ (reference sequence). The CDR3 sequence is CASSVSGGISNEQFF. CDR3 sequence (DNA): TGTGCCAGCAGCGTAAGTGGCGGGATATCCAATGAGCAGTTCTTC.

V and J are TRBV7-3 and TRBJ2-7; TRBD2 matches 7 bases. The CDR3 runs 13 residues. The V segment lost 5 bases and the J segment 5 bases; nucleotides outside the gene matches: 6. Germline V gene lookup returns CDR1 SGHTA and CDR2 FQGTGA. The CDR3 region is CASSATSFHEQYF. In DNA, the CDR3 is TGTGCCAGCAGCGCGACTAGCTTCCACGAGCAGTACTTC. Full variable domain (remainder filled in from reference TRBV7-3 and TRBJ2-7): GAGVSQTPSNKVTEKGKYVELRCDPISGHTALYWYRQSLGQGPEFLIYFQGTGAADDSGLPNDRFFAVRPEGSVSTLKIQRTERGDSAVYLCASSATSFHEQYFGPGTRLTVT.

The chain has TRBV18 and TRBJ2-2; possible D gene TRBD1, 6 bases. CDR1 and CDR2 from the germline V gene are KGHSH and LQKENI. This CDR3 comprises 14 residues. Between the trimmed V and J ends, which lost 5 bases and 6 bases, there was a span of 13 bases. CDR3 amino acids: CASSTDSGAGELFF. DNA of the CDR3: TGTGCCAGCTCAACAGATTCAGGGGCCGGGGAGCTGTTTTTT.

The chain links TRBV28 to TRBJ1-4, with 7 bases fitting TRBD1. V shed 8 bases and J 8 bases; nucleotides not matched to a gene: 8. CDR3 size: 13 residues. Germline loops: CDR1 MDHEN, CDR2 SYDVKM. For the CDR3, the DNA is TGTGCCAGCCAAGGGGGCGCCGAAGAAAAACTGTTTTTT. It translates to CASQGGAEEKLFF. Filled out from reference TRBV28 and TRBJ1-4, the complete variable domain reads DVKVTQSSRYLVKRTGEKVFLECVQDMDHENMFWYRQDPGLGLRLIYFSYDVKMKEKGDIPEGYSVSREKKERFSLILESASTNQTSMYLCASQGGAEEKLFFGSGTQLSVL.

The chain is built from TRBV6-5 and TRBJ1-4, with D possibly matching TRBD1 (6 bases). CDR1 is MNHEY and CDR2 is SVGAGI in the germline V gene. The V gene lost 6 bases and the J gene lost 6 bases, with 11 bases spanning the gap. The CDR3 has 13 amino acids. The CDR3 DNA follows: TGTGCCAGCAGGGAACAGGGAGATGAAAAACTGTTTTTT. Its protein product is CASREQGDEKLFF.

This clone was counted between two and nine times. The rearrangement joins TRBV14 to TRBJ2-1; TRBD2 matches at 13 bases. This CDR3 region has 15 residues. Germline CDR1 reads SGHDN; CDR2 reads FVKESK. V dropped 4 bases and J dropped 8; count of bases not matched to a gene: 5. The CDR3 reads CASSPPGLAGYEQFF. The DNA for the CDR3 is TGTGCCAGCAGCCCTCCGGGACTAGCGGGATATGAGCAGTTCTTC.

The chain recombines TRBV28 with TRBJ2-5, with 12 bases that match TRBD2. The CDR3 is 15 amino acids. Per germline, CDR1 MDHEN and CDR2 SYDVKM. With V trimmed by 7 bases and J by 3 bases, 6 bases remained unmatched. In DNA, the CDR3 is TGTGCCAGCAAGCTAGCGGGAGGGGGGGAAGAGACCCAGTACTTC. Its protein is CASKLAGGGEETQYF. Combining the CDR3 with reference TRBV28 and TRBJ2-5 gives the whole variable domain DVKVTQSSRYLVKRTGEKVFLECVQDMDHENMFWYRQDPGLGLRLIYFSYDVKMKEKGDIPEGYSVSREKKERFSLILESASTNQTSMYLCASKLAGGGEETQYFGPGTRLLVL.

CDR3 DNA: TGTGCCAGCAGGGAGGGCACTGAAGCTTTCTTT. Its protein is CASREGTEAFF. The chain employs TRBV7-9 and TRBJ1-1, with D unclear. V was clipped by 6 bases and J by 4 bases, with 6 bases between them. The CDR3 contains 11 residues. Germline V gene sequence: CDR1 SEHNR, CDR2 FQNEAQ (reference sequence).

The rearrangement uses TRBV6-6 and TRBJ2-5, with 7 bases lining up with TRBD1. The germline V gene has CDR1 MNHNY and CDR2 SVGAGI (reference sequence). The CDR3 consists of 11 residues. After removal of 8 bases from V and 3 bases from J, the junction contained 0 bases not matched to a gene. CDR3 loop: CASGQEETQYF. The DNA for the CDR3 is TGTGCCAGCGGACAGGAAGAGACCCAGTACTTC.

This chain connects TRBV4-2 to TRBJ1-2; the D is unclear. The V end lost 0 bases, the J end lost 8 bases, and 13 bases lay between the germline ends. There are 14 residues in the CDR3. CDR1 is LGHNA and CDR2 is YNFKEQ in the germline V gene. The CDR3 reads CASSQDGGEGGYTF. DNA for the CDR3: TGTGCCAGCAGCCAAGATGGCGGGGAGGGAGGCTACACCTTC.

The chain joins TRBV29-1 to TRBJ1-1; 8 bases line up with TRBD1. The V gene's germline CDR1 is SQVTM and CDR2 ANQGSEA. The V segment lost 6 bases and the J segment 3 bases; nucleotides outside the gene matches: 15. There are 16 residues in the CDR3. The CDR3 DNA sequence: TGCAGCGTCGTGACTGTTTACAGGGGGGGACACACTGAAGCTTTCTTT. It yields the protein CSVVTVYRGGHTEAFF.

This chain connects TRBV27 to TRBJ1-6; 7 nucleotides align to TRBD1. The V gene end was trimmed by 4 bases and the J gene end by 0 bases; junction bases not matched to a gene: 12. Per germline, CDR1 MNHEY and CDR2 SMNVEV (reference sequence). There are 19 residues in the CDR3. The CDR3 region has the DNA TGTGCCAGCAGTTCAGACAGGGACGGAGCTGGCTCCTATAATTCACCCCTCCACTTT. It codes for CASSSDRDGAGSYNSPLHF.

The rearrangement joins TRBV7-8 to TRBJ1-3; unclear D gene. The germline gives CDR1 SGHVS, CDR2 FQNEAQ. This CDR3 has 14 amino acids. With 1 base removed from V and 4 bases from J, the gap between germline ends came to 8 bases. The CDR3: CASSLVPVGNTIYF. The CDR3, as DNA: TGTGCCAGCAGCTTAGTCCCGGTCGGAAACACCATATATTTT.

The chain is built from TRBV28 and TRBJ1-4; 8 bases map to TRBD1. This CDR3 contains 14 residues. Germline lookup yields CDR1 MDHEN and CDR2 SYDVKM. J was trimmed by 8 bases and V by 11 bases; bases with no gene match: 13. DNA for the CDR3: TGTGCCGCTACCCCCAGGGGGCTGTGGGAAAAACTGTTTTTT. Its translation: CAATPRGLWEKLFF. Using reference TRBV28 and TRBJ1-4 for the parts outside the CDR3, the full variable domain is DVKVTQSSRYLVKRTGEKVFLECVQDMDHENMFWYRQDPGLGLRLIYFSYDVKMKEKGDIPEGYSVSREKKERFSLILESASTNQTSMYLCAATPRGLWEKLFFGSGTQLSVL.

The chain is built from TRBV28 and TRBJ2-1; 9 bases map to TRBD2. The CDR3 extends over 12 amino acids. Germline V gives CDR1 MDHEN, CDR2 SYDVKM. After removal of 7 bases from V and 13 bases from J, the junction contained 8 bases not matched to a gene. CDR3 DNA: TGTGCCAGCATGGCAGCGGGAGGACTTCAGTTCTTC. This sequence encodes CASMAAGGLQFF. The full variable domain, its missing parts supplied by reference TRBV28 and TRBJ2-1, is DVKVTQSSRYLVKRTGEKVFLECVQDMDHENMFWYRQDPGLGLRLIYFSYDVKMKEKGDIPEGYSVSREKKERFSLILESASTNQTSMYLCASMAAGGLQFFGPGTRLTVL.